One and the same sample provided the 24 T cell receptor beta chains below, sequenced in a study of blood T cell repertoires in COVID-19 (dated by TCRdb to the early 2020s). The method behind the library was the immunoSEQ multiplex PCR assay. Entries here come from immuneACCESS through TCRdb and include only in-frame sequences with V and J called. Some clones fail to appear in such tables; in the studies checked, an unresolved V gene covers under half of the shortfall, and the cause of the remainder is unknown. The sample table records roughly 100,000 clones; about 91% of these occur just once. The ten top clones hold 6% of the sample. The sequencing sample was made of peripheral blood. The receptors shown here come from a human donor in a cohort sampled during active COVID-19.

Concerning this clone itself: A read error may produce the germline difference seen at one junction end. V gene TRBV5-4 combines with J gene TRBJ2-7, with 7 bases aligning to TRBD2. Per germline, CDR1 SGHNT and CDR2 YYREEE (reference sequence). The CDR3 length is 11 residues. The CDR3 DNA follows: TGTGCCAGCAGCATAGGACTAGAGTGTGACTTC. Its translation: CASSIGLECDF.

The chain uses TRBV2 and TRBJ1-5; the D gene is possibly TRBD1 (6 bases). The V end was cut by 3 bases, the J end by 1 base, with 10 bases between. The CDR3 extends over 15 amino acids. The germline CDR1 and CDR2 sequences are SNHLY and FYNNEI. CDR3 in DNA: TGTGCCAGCAGTGAGGGGGCAGCGAGCAATCAGCCCCAGCATTTT. Amino acid sequence: CASSEGAASNQPQHF. Full variable domain (outside the CDR3, taken from reference TRBV2 and TRBJ1-5): EPEVTQTPSHQVTQMGQEVILRCVPISNHLYFYWYRQILGQKVEFLVSFYNNEISEKSEIFDDQFSVERPDGSNFTLKIRSTKLEDSAMYFCASSEGAASNQPQHFGDGTRLSIL.

The V gene is TRBV9, the J gene TRBJ2-3; 12 bases align to TRBD2. CDR3 length equals 16 residues. CDR1 is SGDLS, CDR2 YYNGEE, per germline. V lost 0 bases, J lost 2 bases, and 1 base stayed unmatched. The CDR3: CASSVGLAGATDTQYF. The DNA for the CDR3 is TGTGCCAGCAGCGTAGGACTAGCGGGGGCCACAGATACGCAGTATTTT.

A few counts support this clone. The gene calls are TRBV10-3 and TRBJ2-7; TRBD2 aligns across 8 bases. The V gene end was trimmed by 2 bases and the J gene end by 6 bases; junction bases not matched to a gene: 3. The CDR3 spans 13 residues. Germline loops: CDR1 ENHRY, CDR2 SYGVKD. CDR3 in DNA: TGTGCCATCAGTGAGCGGGGGGGCCTCGAGCAGTACTTC. This sequence encodes CAISERGGLEQYF.

The chain links TRBV5-1 to TRBJ2-1; 9 bases are a match to TRBD1. Germline V lookup: CDR1 SGHRS, CDR2 YFSETQ. The V gene end was trimmed by 1 base and the J gene end by 8 bases; junction bases not matched to a gene: 10. CDR3 length: 16 amino acids. CDR3 in DNA: TGCGCCAGCAGCTTGTTTTGGGACAGGGTTGTCGATGAGCAGTTCTTC. It encodes CASSLFWDRVVDEQFF.

This chain connects TRBV7-9 to TRBJ2-3; D may be TRBD1 (5 bases). V lost 5 bases and J lost 6, with 15 bases in between. From germline, CDR1 is SEHNR and CDR2 FQNEAQ (reference sequence). The CDR3 is 14 residues long. The CDR3 sequence: CASSPDPGFDTQYF. In DNA, the CDR3 is TGTGCCAGCAGCCCCGACCCAGGGTTTGATACGCAGTATTTT.

The chain uses TRBV20-1 and TRBJ1-6; D is unresolved. The germline V gene has CDR1 DFQATT and CDR2 SNEGSKA (reference sequence). Trimming removed 3 bases at V and 0 bases at J, with 6 bases between. The CDR3 is 14 amino acids. DNA of the CDR3: TGCAGTGCTAGTGGGAGCTCCTATAATTCACCCCTCCACTTT. Translation: CSASGSSYNSPLHF.

The V gene is TRBV5-6, the J gene TRBJ2-3; D is ambiguous. This CDR3 region has 13 residues. Trimming shortened V by 0 bases and J by 2 bases, and 4 bases separated the two germline ends. The germline gives CDR1 SGHDT, CDR2 YYEEEE. The CDR3 DNA reads TGTGCCAGCAGCTTGGGCGCCACAGATACGCAGTATTTT. Translation gives CASSLGATDTQYF.

The chain has TRBV7-2 and TRBJ2-5; D not resolved. The ends were cut back, 4 bases at V and 5 bases at J, with 14 bases in the middle. The CDR3 is 14 residues long. Germline values: CDR1 SGHTA, CDR2 FQGNSA. The CDR3 spells CASSSPAPRETQYF. CDR3 DNA: TGTGCCAGCAGCTCCCCGGCTCCCAGGGAGACCCAGTACTTC.

The genes are TRBV6-5 and TRBJ1-1, with D perhaps TRBD1 (6 bases). There are 16 residues in the CDR3. The V gene lost 2 bases and the J gene lost 1 base, with 14 bases spanning the gap. Germline loops: CDR1 MNHEY, CDR2 SVGAGI. The CDR3 sequence is CASSYTYRAKNTEAFF. CDR3 nucleotide sequence: TGTGCCAGCAGTTACACTTACAGGGCCAAGAACACTGAAGCTTTCTTT.

The chain links TRBV18 to TRBJ1-1, with D unresolved. Germline CDR1 KGHSH, CDR2 LQKENI. The CDR3 sequence is 12 residues long. V was clipped by 4 bases and J by 3 bases, with 6 bases between them. The CDR3 nucleotides read TGTGCCAGCTCACTGGCGGACACTGAAGCTTTCTTT. This translates into CASSLADTEAFF.

V and J are TRBV9 and TRBJ1-6, with D perhaps TRBD1 (6 bases). Germline values: CDR1 SGDLS, CDR2 YYNGEE. V was shortened by 4 bases and J by 3 bases, with 17 bases between the two germline ends. This CDR3 has 17 residues. In nucleotides, the CDR3 is TGTGCCAGCAGCCTCGACCAAGGGACAAGCTATAATTCACCCCTCCACTTT. Protein: CASSLDQGTSYNSPLHF.

The V gene is TRBV7-2, the J gene TRBJ1-2; a possible D gene is TRBD1 (5 bases). V lost 7 bases to trimming and J lost 5 bases, with 11 bases between them. Per germline, CDR1 SGHTA and CDR2 FQGNSA. This CDR3 comprises 12 residues. Written as DNA, the CDR3 is TGTGCCAGCACCCTCGGGGGTTATGGCTACACCTTC. Its translation is CASTLGGYGYTF.

The V and J genes are TRBV18 and TRBJ2-1; 11 positions agree with TRBD2. V shed 4 bases, J shed 5 bases, and the junction held 1 base outside the gene matches. Germline CDR1 and CDR2: KGHSH and LQKENI. This CDR3 contains 14 residues. CDR3 loop: CASSQGLADNEQFF. For the CDR3, the DNA is TGTGCCAGCTCACAGGGACTAGCGGACAATGAGCAGTTCTTC.

This clone was counted a single time. The chain combines TRBV28 with TRBJ2-4; 7 bases align to TRBD1. Germline assignment: CDR1 MDHEN and CDR2 SYDVKM. The CDR3 runs to 13 residues. Trimming at V came to 6 bases and at J to 7 bases, leaving 6 bases not matched to a gene. The CDR3 nucleotides are TGTGCCAGCAGCCAAACAGGGGAGAACATTCAGTACTTC. This translates into CASSQTGENIQYF.

The V call is TRBV10-3, the J call TRBJ2-2; no clear D. CDR3 length: 10 residues. The germline V and J ends were trimmed by 9 bases and 8 bases, with 7 bases remaining between them. CDR1 and CDR2 (germline): ENHRY, SYGVKD. The CDR3 region is CAIGGGELFF. DNA of the CDR3: TGTGCCATAGGCGGAGGGGAGCTGTTTTTT.

This chain links TRBV2 with TRBJ2-7; a possible D gene is TRBD1 (5 bases). CDR3 length: 15 residues. V lost 3 bases and J 4 bases, leaving 16 bases between the germline ends. Per germline, CDR1 SNHLY and CDR2 FYNNEI. The chain's CDR3 is CASSDDSPPRYEQYF. DNA for the CDR3: TGTGCCAGCAGTGACGACAGCCCCCCTCGTTACGAGCAGTACTTC.

Only one count was recorded for this clone. The rearrangement uses TRBV5-6 and TRBJ2-1; 12 nucleotides align to TRBD1. The CDR3 covers 18 residues. V gave up 4 bases and J gave up 0 bases; unmatched junction bases: 8. Germline V gene lookup returns CDR1 SGHDT and CDR2 YYEEEE. In DNA form, the CDR3 reads TGTGCCAGCAGCCTCGGGACAGGGGGCTATACCTCCTACAATGAGCAGTTCTTC. As protein: CASSLGTGGYTSYNEQFF.

V gene TRBV29-1 combines with J gene TRBJ2-5; 7 nucleotides line up with TRBD2. V gave up 2 bases and J gave up 0 bases; unmatched junction bases: 6. Germline V lookup: CDR1 SQVTM, CDR2 ANQGSEA. The CDR3 length is 15 residues. For the CDR3, the DNA is TGCAGCGTTGAATTTCTCACTAGCGACCAAGAGACCCAGTACTTC. It translates to CSVEFLTSDQETQYF.

In DNA, the CDR3 is TGTGCCAGCAGCCTCGGGACTAGCGGAGAGCAGTTCTTC. This translates into CASSLGTSGEQFF. The gene calls are TRBV6-2 or TRBV6-3 and TRBJ2-1; TRBD2 matches 11 bases. With V trimmed by 6 bases and J by 10 bases, 5 bases remained unmatched. CDR3 size: 13 residues. CDR1 is MNHEY and CDR2 is SVGEGT in the germline V gene.

In the case of this clone: Other DNA sequences in this specimen translate into the identical CDR3. V and J are TRBV7-9 and TRBJ2-2; no firm D call. There are 13 residues in the CDR3. V was shortened by 1 base and J by 8 bases, with 8 bases between the two germline ends. CDR1 and CDR2 from the germline V gene are SEHNR and FQNEAQ (reference sequence). CDR3 region: CASSLVAVGELFF. CDR3 coding DNA: TGTGCCAGCAGCTTAGTCGCAGTTGGGGAGCTGTTTTTT.

V is TRBV7-2 and J is TRBJ2-1; no clear D. The CDR3 contains 15 residues. V was cut by 1 base and J by 1 base, with 8 bases left in between. The germline gives CDR1 SGHTA, CDR2 FQGNSA. CDR3: CASSLVPGSYNEQFF. CDR3 coding DNA: TGTGCCAGCAGCTTAGTTCCGGGTTCCTACAATGAGCAGTTCTTC.

The V gene is TRBV15, the J gene TRBJ1-4, with D uncertain. V lost 0 bases and J 6 bases, leaving 11 bases between the germline ends. The CDR3 extends over 15 amino acids. Germline V gene data show CDR1 as LNHNV and CDR2 as YYDKDF (reference sequence). CDR3 coding DNA: TGTGCCACCAGCAGAGAAAGGGAGTCCTATGAAAAACTGTTTTTT. Translating it yields CATSRERESYEKLFF.

This sequence joins TRBV13 and TRBJ2-7; a weak D match, TRBD2 (5 bases). Germline CDR1 and CDR2: PRHDT and FYEKMQ (reference sequence). This CDR3 has 15 amino acids. Trimming left V 5 bases short and J 2 bases short, with 16 bases between. CDR3 sequence reads: CASSLATGATYEQYF. DNA of the CDR3: TGTGCCAGCAGCCTAGCTACGGGTGCAACCTACGAGCAGTACTTC.